The present TCR beta chain was sequenced within a study of technical replicates of blood from several donors. The method was immunoSEQ multiplex PCR; TCRdb's version includes in-frame clones alone and lacks a portion of them. Here the sample spans about 56,000 clones, 90% to 95% being singletons. V lost 3 bases, J lost 0 bases, and 8 bases stayed unmatched. The germline V gene has CDR1 MGHRA and CDR2 YSYEKL. The CDR3 runs 18 residues. The sequencing sample was made of PBMCs. The sequence was collected from a human donor in good health. Some clones in this sample may be carry-over from other donors' samples. The chain joins TRBV4-1 to TRBJ2-6; 7 nucleotides align to TRBD1. The CDR3 nucleotides read TGCGCCAGCAGCCAGCTGCGACAGGGAAACTCTGGGGCCAACGTCCTGACTTTC. This encodes CASSQLRQGNSGANVLTF.